The present TCR beta chain was sequenced within a study of control samples from healthy donors and cancer patients. There are 13 residues in the CDR3. V was trimmed by 0 bases and J by 4 bases, leaving 6 bases between them. Only one count was recorded for this clone. Sequencing was performed with immunoSEQ multiplex PCR; in TCRdb, only in-frame clones are kept and a portion is missing. The data show around 100,000 clones, around 90% seen once. The chain combines TRBV12-3 or TRBV12-4 with TRBJ1-1; D ambiguous. This receptor was obtained from a human donor in good health. The donor label of this sample is uncertain. Input material: blood. The CDR3 nucleotides are TGTGCCAGCAGTTTAGCGGGTCGCACTGAAGCTTTCTTT. Translation: CASSLAGRTEAFF.